Sequencing of this T cell receptor (beta chain) was carried out in a study of CD8+ T cells in alopecia areata (dated by TCRdb to 2017 to 2018). Turning to the overall study: The treated patients took part in an open-label pilot trial in which moderate-to-severe alopecia areata was treated with oral tofacitinib at 5 to 10 mg twice daily. Tofacitinib was given for 6 to 18 months, followed by 6 months of follow-up off drug to assess delayed response and recurrence. The SALT score, which quantifies the percentage of affected scalp surface area, was used to measure disease severity in treated patients. High-throughput TCRbeta sequencing was used to examine T cell clonal expansion in alopecia areata in both the C3H/HeJ mouse model and human patients. On the human side, TCRbeta sequencing was run on scalp tissue and on sorted CD4+ and CD8+ peripheral blood T cells from healthy controls and from alopecia areata patients with either patchy or totalis/universalis disease. Tofacitinib-treated patients had biopsies at baseline and at 4 and 24 weeks of treatment, with a later scalp biopsy in several patients. Scalp clonality was compared among normal scalp (n=4), patchy alopecia areata scalp (n=8), and alopecia totalis/universalis scalp (n=8). RNA was obtained with the PAXgene miRNA kit for fixed scalp, the miRNeasy kit for PBMCs, and the RNeasy kit for mouse skin. TCRbeta CDR3 regions were amplified by immunoSEQ multiplex PCR with 35 Vbeta forward and 13 Jbeta reverse primers. Points the paper makes about the study in general: Lesional scalp, especially in alopecia totalis/universalis, showed higher clonality and more expanded CD8+ clones than normal scalp, suggesting antigenic drive. During tofacitinib treatment, many expanded lesional clones remained in scalp and blood, and this persistence may partly explain relapse after treatment is stopped. Because the treated cohort was small and had only one nonresponder, larger studies are needed to examine links between baseline CD8+ expansion and response. Resident alphabeta T cells in normal human skin are also sequenced, complicating scalp TCR repertoire analysis, unlike mouse skin dominated by gammadelta T cells. Compared with mice, TCR sequences shared between patients were less clear, possibly partly because of HLA diversity across the patient population. Tofacitinib significantly decreased scalp clonality and the number of expanded CD8+ clones among the top 100 scalp clones.

The protocol used for the library was the immunoSEQ multiplex PCR assay. RNA was extracted from all samples and reverse transcribed into cDNA as template for TCR sequencing. SuperScript III was used for first-strand cDNA synthesis, primed with a 2:1 mix of oligo-dT and random hexamers. Amplification bias was assessed with a synthetic immune receptor repertoire, and residual bias was removed computationally. Per the original workflow: Raw reads were preprocessed for error removal, and CDR3 was defined according to IMGT conventions as running from the conserved cysteine to phenylalanine. Clonality was computed by normalizing Shannon entropy by log2 of the number of productive unique TCRs and subtracting the result from 1. CD4 or CD8 identity of scalp clones was inferred by cross-referencing scalp TCRbeta sequences with sorted blood CD4 and CD8 repertoires. Imported from immuneACCESS, the table was reduced by TCRdb to in-frame sequences with V and J called. These copies leave out some clones; in studies compared against another copy, an unresolved V gene accounts for under half, and the cause of the remainder is not known. V, J and clone size are taken as reported in that table, and D and trimming were inferred from the DNA itself. This sample is represented by some 200,000 clones; 60% of them were singletons. Approximately 3.5% of the sample is taken by the ten largest.

The CDR3 measures 14 amino acids from cysteine to phenylalanine. Only CDR3 DNA is held: 42 bases, read in frame from base 1. V drops 2 bases and J drops 0 bases, leaving 7 bases in between. The germline V gene (reference sequence) specifies LNHDA as CDR1 and SQIVND as CDR2. In the paper's terms, the time point label means: more than 3 weeks on oral tofacitinib. Reading the label with the study, this specimen's treatment or condition is: oral pan-JAK inhibitor, 5-10 mg twice daily. Lesional scalp punch biopsies and peripheral blood were obtained from alopecia areata patients. After PBMCs were isolated by density centrifugation and stained for CD3, CD4 and CD8, a FACSAria was used to sort CD4+ and CD8+ T cells. Concerning this clone: It lacks a known antigen. Base qualities are missing; no much larger clone stands one base away.

The TCR originated in a human donor with alopecia areata. The chain was built from TRBV19 and TRBJ1-1; no D segment can be confidently identified. Sequences were derived from CD4+ T cells sorted from blood, sampled at week 4, from a patient treated with tofacitinib. The CDR3 amino acid sequence is: CASSISAMNTEAFF. The DNA is as follows: TGTGCCAGTAGTATAAGTGCCATGAACACTGAAGCTTTCTTT. Here the CDR3 is joined to the reference TRBV19 and TRBJ1-1 genes, and the full variable domain is: DGGITQSPKYLFRKEGQNVTLSCEQNLNHDAMYWYRQDPGQGLRLIYYSQIVNDFQKGDIAEGYSVSREKKESFPLTVTSAQKNPTAFYLCASSISAMNTEAFFGQGTRLTVV.